Sequencing of this T cell receptor (beta chain) was carried out in a study of T cells in Graves' hyperthyroidism and ophthalmopathy. TCR beta CDR3 region amplification was performed from RNA transcripts. First-round RT-PCR targeting the TCR CDR3 was performed with the HTBI primer set. TCRdb reprocessed the multiplex PCR reads with MiXCR, giving one entry per CDR3 protein. The data contain 300,000 or so distinct CDR3 sequences, over 15% of them singletons. The CDR3 runs to 13 residues. Deletions cut 0 bases from V and 4 bases from J, with 7 bases between. Germline V gene lookup returns CDR1 SGHRS and CDR2 YFSETQ. This clonotype was detected many times. Hyperthyroidism, newly diagnosed and lasting under 2 months, affected patients aged 18 to 65.

The sample taken for sequencing was blood. The sequence derives from a man aged 25-40 years with Graves' hyperthyroidism. The rearrangement joins TRBV5-1 to TRBJ1-1; D possibly corresponds to TRBD1 (6 bases). For the CDR3, the DNA is TGCGCCAGCAGCTTGGTGGGGGCCACTGAAGCTTTCTTT. It is translated as CASSLVGATEAFF.